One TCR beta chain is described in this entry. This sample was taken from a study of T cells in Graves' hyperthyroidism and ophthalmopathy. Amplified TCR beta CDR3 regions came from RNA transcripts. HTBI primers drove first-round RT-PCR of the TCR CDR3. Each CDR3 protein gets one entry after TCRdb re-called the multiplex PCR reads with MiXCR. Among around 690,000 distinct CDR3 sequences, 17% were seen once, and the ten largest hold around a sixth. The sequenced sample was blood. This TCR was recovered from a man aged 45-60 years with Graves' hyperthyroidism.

The CDR3 is CASSLEGFMNTEAFF. The CDR3 region has the DNA TGTGCCAGCAGCTTAGAGGGGTTTATGAACACTGAAGCTTTCTTT. The chain joins TRBV7-9 to TRBJ1-1; D perhaps matches TRBD1 (5 bases). The CDR3 contains 15 residues. Trimming shortened V by 1 base and J by 0 bases, and 9 bases separated the two germline ends. The germline CDR1 and CDR2 sequences are SEHNR and FQNEAQ (reference sequence). Full variable domain (outside the CDR3, taken from reference TRBV7-9 and TRBJ1-1): DTGVSQNPRHKITKRGQNVTFRCDPISEHNRLYWYRQTLGQGPEFLTYFQNEAQLEKSRLLSDRFSAERPKGSFSTLEIQRTEQGDSAMYLCASSLEGFMNTEAFFGQGTRLTVV.